A selection of T cell receptor beta chains follows, all from one sample in a study of PD-L1 blockade in urothelial cancer. Measured with immunoSEQ multiplex PCR; TCRdb has only the in-frame clones, and not every one. The sample lists about 56,000 clones, 85% occurring once. The sample consisted of PBMCs, taken around atezolizumab (anti-PD-L1) treatment. The receptors originated from a man in his 70s with urothelial cancer. CDR3s include the opening cysteine and the closing phenylalanine or tryptophan. The order of the fields is D gene, V gene, clone size, J gene, CDR3 DNA, CDR3 protein. D genes are given only for firm matches. A row's size may be missing; if present it is once, few, many or a size class.

d_call: .; v_call: TRBV10-2; clone_size: .; j_call: TRBJ1-4; cdr3_nt: TGCGCCAGCAGTGAAGACAGGTGGGGGAATAATGAAAAACTGTTTTTT; cdr3_aa: CASSEDRWGNNEKLFF
d_call: TRBD1; v_call: TRBV10-3; clone_size: .; j_call: TRBJ2-2; cdr3_nt: TGTGCCATCAGTCCTTTGACAGGGGGCGGCGGGGAGCTGTTTTTT; cdr3_aa: CAISPLTGGGGELFF
d_call: .; v_call: TRBV28; clone_size: .; j_call: TRBJ2-3; cdr3_nt: TGTGCCAGCAAACAGGGGGGGAGCGCAGATACGCAGTATTTT; cdr3_aa: CASKQGGSADTQYF
d_call: TRBD2; v_call: TRBV6-5; clone_size: .; j_call: TRBJ2-5; cdr3_nt: TGTGCCAGCAGGCCGACTAGCGGGAGGGCCGAGACCCAGTACTTC; cdr3_aa: CASRPTSGRAETQYF
d_call: .; v_call: TRBV30; clone_size: .; j_call: TRBJ1-2; cdr3_nt: TGTGCCTGGAGTGCCCCCGACAGAGCTTATGGCTACACCTTC; cdr3_aa: CAWSAPDRAYGYTF
d_call: TRBD2; v_call: TRBV18; clone_size: .; j_call: TRBJ2-2; cdr3_nt: TGTGCCAGCTCACCAGGGACTACATACGGGGAGCTGTTTTTT; cdr3_aa: CASSPGTTYGELFF
d_call: .; v_call: TRBV7-8; clone_size: .; j_call: TRBJ1-2; cdr3_nt: TGTGCCAGCAGCCTGCAGGGGAGCGGCTATGGCTACACCTTC; cdr3_aa: CASSLQGSGYGYTF
d_call: TRBD2; v_call: TRBV30; clone_size: .; j_call: TRBJ2-3; cdr3_nt: TGTGCCTGGAGTGTAAGGGGTAGAGGCGGGAGCCCGCGATACGCGTATTTT; cdr3_aa: CAWSVRGRGGSPRYAYF
d_call: TRBD1; v_call: TRBV7-9; clone_size: .; j_call: TRBJ2-7; cdr3_nt: TGTGCCAGCAGCTTAGATCTATACAGGGGGGAGCAGTACTTC; cdr3_aa: CASSLDLYRGEQYF
d_call: TRBD1; v_call: TRBV6-5; clone_size: .; j_call: TRBJ2-7; cdr3_nt: TGTGCCAGCAGTTCCGACTGGACAGGGATGAGGGAGCAGTACTTC; cdr3_aa: CASSSDWTGMREQYF
d_call: .; v_call: TRBV14; clone_size: few; j_call: TRBJ2-7; cdr3_nt: TGTGCCAGCAGCCAAGCTGGGAGTGCCTCCTACGAGCAGTACTTC; cdr3_aa: CASSQAGSASYEQYF
d_call: .; v_call: TRBV18; clone_size: .; j_call: TRBJ2-5; cdr3_nt: TGTGCCAGCTCTCCACGGGACACCTTCCAAGAGACCCAGTACTTC; cdr3_aa: CASSPRDTFQETQYF
d_call: TRBD2; v_call: TRBV18; clone_size: .; j_call: TRBJ2-1; cdr3_nt: TGTGCCAGCTCACCAAACGCGGGAGATGAGCAGTTCTTC; cdr3_aa: CASSPNAGDEQFF
d_call: .; v_call: TRBV6-5; clone_size: .; j_call: TRBJ2-1; cdr3_nt: TGTGCCAGCAGTCCCACACCCGGGTTCCACAATGAGCAGTTCTTC; cdr3_aa: CASSPTPGFHNEQFF
d_call: TRBD1; v_call: TRBV11-2; clone_size: few; j_call: TRBJ1-1; cdr3_nt: TGTGCCAGCAGCTCTCAGACAGGGGGCACTGAAGCTTTCTTT; cdr3_aa: CASSSQTGGTEAFF
d_call: .; v_call: TRBV7-9; clone_size: .; j_call: TRBJ2-1; cdr3_nt: TGTGCCAGCAGCTTCGGGACTCCTTACAATGAGCAGTTCTTC; cdr3_aa: CASSFGTPYNEQFF
d_call: TRBD1; v_call: TRBV5-1; clone_size: .; j_call: TRBJ2-5; cdr3_nt: TGCGCCAGCAGCGGGGGACAGGGCGCTGAGACCCAGTACTTC; cdr3_aa: CASSGGQGAETQYF
d_call: TRBD1; v_call: TRBV5-1; clone_size: .; j_call: TRBJ2-1; cdr3_nt: TGCGCCAGCAGCCTCGAGGACAGGGACTACAATGAGCAGTTCTTC; cdr3_aa: CASSLEDRDYNEQFF
d_call: .; v_call: TRBV11-2; clone_size: .; j_call: TRBJ2-7; cdr3_nt: TGTGCCAGCAGCTCCTCTCTCGAGCAGTACTTC; cdr3_aa: CASSSSLEQYF
d_call: .; v_call: TRBV29-1; clone_size: .; j_call: TRBJ1-2; cdr3_nt: TGCAGCGTTCTAGACGGATCCCCCTATGGCTACACCTTC; cdr3_aa: CSVLDGSPYGYTF
d_call: TRBD2; v_call: TRBV29-1; clone_size: .; j_call: TRBJ2-7; cdr3_nt: TGCAGCGTCGGAGGTTCCGTAGCGGGAGGGCCGGGTTTCTACGAGCAGTACTTC; cdr3_aa: CSVGGSVAGGPGFYEQYF
d_call: TRBD2; v_call: TRBV9; clone_size: .; j_call: TRBJ2-7; cdr3_nt: TGTGCCAGCAGCGGCGGGGGCGAGCAGTACTTC; cdr3_aa: CASSGGGEQYF
d_call: TRBD2; v_call: TRBV19; clone_size: .; j_call: TRBJ2-7; cdr3_nt: TGTGCCAGTAGTATGACAGCGGGAGGGCGAACTGGGCAGTACTTC; cdr3_aa: CASSMTAGGRTGQYF
d_call: TRBD1; v_call: TRBV29-1; clone_size: once; j_call: TRBJ1-1; cdr3_nt: TGCAGCGTTGCGACAGGGGGCGCGTCGAAAGCTTTCTTT; cdr3_aa: CSVATGGASKAFF
d_call: .; v_call: TRBV5-1; clone_size: .; j_call: TRBJ2-1; cdr3_nt: TGCGCCAGCAGCTTGGGTGCAGGGAGGAATGAGCAGTTCTTC; cdr3_aa: CASSLGAGRNEQFF
d_call: TRBD1; v_call: TRBV19; clone_size: .; j_call: TRBJ1-1; cdr3_nt: TGTGCCAGTAGTTCCTGGACAGGGGGCGGAACTGAAGCTTTCTTT; cdr3_aa: CASSSWTGGGTEAFF
d_call: TRBD2; v_call: TRBV7-2; clone_size: .; j_call: TRBJ2-3; cdr3_nt: TGTGCCAGCAGCTATGGGACTAGCGGGATCGGCACAGATACGCAGTATTTT; cdr3_aa: CASSYGTSGIGTDTQYF
d_call: .; v_call: TRBV11-2; clone_size: .; j_call: TRBJ2-2; cdr3_nt: TGTGCCAGCAGCCTACAGGAGAACACCGGGGAGCTGTTTTTT; cdr3_aa: CASSLQENTGELFF
d_call: .; v_call: TRBV6-6; clone_size: .; j_call: TRBJ1-1; cdr3_nt: TGTGCCGTTTCCCGCAGGGAGGGCACTGAAGCTTTCTTT; cdr3_aa: CAVSRREGTEAFF
d_call: TRBD1; v_call: TRBV6-6; clone_size: .; j_call: TRBJ1-2; cdr3_nt: TGTGCCAGCAGTACGGGGACAGTGACCCTCTATGGCTACACCTTC; cdr3_aa: CASSTGTVTLYGYTF
d_call: .; v_call: TRBV5-6; clone_size: .; j_call: TRBJ1-1; cdr3_nt: TGTGCCAGCAGCTTGAGGGGGACGAACACTGAAGCTTTCTTT; cdr3_aa: CASSLRGTNTEAFF
d_call: .; v_call: TRBV9; clone_size: .; j_call: TRBJ1-1; cdr3_nt: TGTGCCAGCAGCGTAGCGGCCAGGACTACTATGGGAACTGAAGCTTTCTTT; cdr3_aa: CASSVAARTTMGTEAFF
d_call: .; v_call: TRBV29-1; clone_size: .; j_call: TRBJ1-4; cdr3_nt: TGCAGCGTTGCAGAGACAAACGATGAAAAACTGTTTTTT; cdr3_aa: CSVAETNDEKLFF
d_call: .; v_call: TRBV27; clone_size: medium-sized; j_call: TRBJ2-2; cdr3_nt: TGTGCCAGCGGTCCGTTGGCGGCAGGAGGGAACACCGGGGAGCTGTTTTTT; cdr3_aa: CASGPLAAGGNTGELFF
d_call: .; v_call: TRBV4-1; clone_size: .; j_call: TRBJ2-2; cdr3_nt: TGCGCCAGCAGCCAAGATAGAACAGGGGGGGAGCTGTTTTTT; cdr3_aa: CASSQDRTGGELFF
d_call: .; v_call: TRBV6-1; clone_size: .; j_call: TRBJ2-7; cdr3_nt: TGTGCCAGCAGTGAAGCCGGGTACGAGCAGTACTTC; cdr3_aa: CASSEAGYEQYF
d_call: TRBD1; v_call: TRBV6-1; clone_size: few; j_call: TRBJ2-6; cdr3_nt: TGTGCCAGCAGTGACGGACAGGGGGGCTTCAACGTCCTGACTTTC; cdr3_aa: CASSDGQGGFNVLTF
d_call: TRBD1; v_call: TRBV28; clone_size: .; j_call: TRBJ1-1; cdr3_nt: TGTGCCAGCAGTTACTCAGGGGGCAACACTGAAGCTTTCTTT; cdr3_aa: CASSYSGGNTEAFF
d_call: TRBD2; v_call: TRBV4-1; clone_size: .; j_call: TRBJ2-1; cdr3_nt: TGCGCCAGCAGCATCCGACTAGCGGGAGGGGGCTACAATGAGCAGTTCTTC; cdr3_aa: CASSIRLAGGGYNEQFF
d_call: .; v_call: TRBV11-2; clone_size: .; j_call: TRBJ1-1; cdr3_nt: TGTGCCAGCAGCTTACAAGGACAGCTGAACACTGAAGCTTTCTTT; cdr3_aa: CASSLQGQLNTEAFF
d_call: .; v_call: TRBV14; clone_size: .; j_call: TRBJ1-2; cdr3_nt: TGTGCCAGCAGCCAAGGCGGGGGGTCCGACGGCTACACCTTC; cdr3_aa: CASSQGGGSDGYTF
d_call: .; v_call: TRBV18; clone_size: .; j_call: TRBJ2-7; cdr3_nt: TGTGCCAGCTCACCATCACAGGACTACGAGCAGTACTTC; cdr3_aa: CASSPSQDYEQYF
d_call: TRBD2; v_call: TRBV4-1; clone_size: .; j_call: TRBJ2-1; cdr3_nt: TGCGCCAGCAGCCAACCGATGCCGGGACTAGCGAGGAATGAGCAGTTCTTC; cdr3_aa: CASSQPMPGLARNEQFF
d_call: .; v_call: TRBV7-6; clone_size: .; j_call: TRBJ2-5; cdr3_nt: TGTGCCAGCAGCTTAGGACTCCTGGCGGTCCAAGAGACCCAGTACTTC; cdr3_aa: CASSLGLLAVQETQYF
d_call: .; v_call: TRBV7-2; clone_size: .; j_call: TRBJ2-7; cdr3_nt: TGTGCCAGCAGCTTAACAGGGTCCGGCGAGCAGTACTTC; cdr3_aa: CASSLTGSGEQYF
d_call: .; v_call: TRBV7-9; clone_size: .; j_call: TRBJ2-5; cdr3_nt: TGTGCCAGCAGCTTAACGGGAACAGGGCTCCAAGAGACCCAGTACTTC; cdr3_aa: CASSLTGTGLQETQYF
d_call: TRBD1; v_call: TRBV4-1; clone_size: .; j_call: TRBJ1-2; cdr3_nt: TGCGCCAGCAGCAACAGGGGTGGGGATGGCTACACCTTC; cdr3_aa: CASSNRGGDGYTF
d_call: .; v_call: TRBV6-5; clone_size: .; j_call: TRBJ1-2; cdr3_nt: TGTGCCAGCAGCCTCCAGGGCCCGAACTATGGCTACACCTTC; cdr3_aa: CASSLQGPNYGYTF
d_call: TRBD1; v_call: TRBV2; clone_size: .; j_call: TRBJ1-1; cdr3_nt: TGTGCCAGCAGTGATGGTACAGGGGGATGGACTGAAGCTTTCTTT; cdr3_aa: CASSDGTGGWTEAFF
d_call: TRBD1; v_call: TRBV19; clone_size: .; j_call: TRBJ2-6; cdr3_nt: TGTGCCACCACGACAGGGTGGACGTCAATCAACTCTGGGGCCAACGTCCTGACTTTC; cdr3_aa: CATTTGWTSINSGANVLTF
d_call: TRBD1; v_call: TRBV18; clone_size: .; j_call: TRBJ2-3; cdr3_nt: TGTGCCAGCTCGCCGACCGGGACAGGGGGAGATACGCAGTATTTT; cdr3_aa: CASSPTGTGGDTQYF
d_call: TRBD2; v_call: TRBV7-3; clone_size: .; j_call: TRBJ2-2; cdr3_nt: TGTGCCAGCAGCTTAATAGCGGGATCCGGCGGGGAGCTGTTTTTT; cdr3_aa: CASSLIAGSGGELFF
d_call: TRBD1; v_call: TRBV19; clone_size: .; j_call: TRBJ2-7; cdr3_nt: TGTGCCAGTAGTCCTCGGACAGGGAACGAGCAGTACTTC; cdr3_aa: CASSPRTGNEQYF
d_call: TRBD2; v_call: TRBV11-2; clone_size: .; j_call: TRBJ2-1; cdr3_nt: TGTGCCAGCAGCTTAGATGTACCTAGGGGAGGGAATGAGCAGTTCTTC; cdr3_aa: CASSLDVPRGGNEQFF
d_call: .; v_call: TRBV27; clone_size: .; j_call: TRBJ1-2; cdr3_nt: TGTGCCAGCAGTTTAACGGACAGCTTCTATGGCTACACCTTC; cdr3_aa: CASSLTDSFYGYTF
d_call: TRBD1; v_call: TRBV5-4; clone_size: .; j_call: TRBJ1-2; cdr3_nt: TGTGCCAGCAGCTTGGGGGGACAGGGGGAAATCTATGGCTACACCTTC; cdr3_aa: CASSLGGQGEIYGYTF
d_call: .; v_call: TRBV27; clone_size: .; j_call: TRBJ1-2; cdr3_nt: TGTGCCAGCAGTTTAAAATGGCCCTCTAACTATGGCTACACCTTC; cdr3_aa: CASSLKWPSNYGYTF
d_call: TRBD2; v_call: TRBV6-6; clone_size: .; j_call: TRBJ2-7; cdr3_nt: TGTGCCAGCAGGGGAAGCGGGAAGGGGTACGAGCAGTACTTC; cdr3_aa: CASRGSGKGYEQYF
d_call: .; v_call: TRBV7-9; clone_size: .; j_call: TRBJ1-5; cdr3_nt: TGTGCCAGCAGCTCTCAGGGACAACAGCCCCAGCATTTT; cdr3_aa: CASSSQGQQPQHF